In its sample, the clone carrying this T cell receptor delta chain ranks as large. Other nucleotide sequences from this sample produce the same CDR3. Germline values: CDR1 GEAIGNYY, CDR2 EKD. The CDR3 extends over 19 amino acids. J lost 2 bases, V lost 1 base, and 7 bases had no gene match. TCRdb re-called the reads through CATT. Here the sample spans around 4,300 delta-chain clones, about 3.1% being singletons. This specimen comes from a study of gamma-delta chains in newborns, infants, children. Background on the study: Polyclonal expansion of innate γδ T cells after birth follows microbial exposure.

This TCR was recovered from a child who was a newborn, infant or young child, either healthy, febrile or measles-vaccinated (not recorded which). The V call is TRDV2, the J call TRDJ3; 10 bases fit TRDD3. The sample consisted of blood. This CDR3 is CACDTVRGGYAWDTRQMFF. Here the CDR3 DNA reads TGTGCCTGTGACACTGTCCGCGGGGGATACGCCTGGGACACCCGACAGATGTTTTTC.